This T cell receptor (beta chain) originates from a study of HIV-infected patients and healthy controls. cDNA was made from approximately 0.55 ug RNA using alpha and beta constant primers. Using multiplexing indices, alpha and beta chain libraries were generated apart by chain-specific third strand synthesis. Each CDR3 protein gets one entry after TCRdb re-called the 5' RACE reads with MiXCR. The sample gives more than 10,000 distinct CDR3 sequences, 11% of which show up once; under 6.5% is in the top ten. Study-wide points: HIV-infected patients shared fewer CDR3 sequences between individuals than healthy controls. HIV-infected repertoires had significantly higher mean Gini indices than controls, possibly reflecting oligoclonality. Untreated HIV+ repertoires had roughly threefold fewer distinct CDR3s and lower Shannon diversity than healthy controls.

Trimming removed 4 bases from V and 5 bases from J, with 9 bases in between. CDR3 size: 13 residues. All unsorted peripheral T cells were captured because whole blood was used without fractionation. Four of the ten uninfected healthy control donors were sampled twice, about twelve weeks apart. A note on this clonotype: Antigen: not known.

The V call is TRBV12-3 or TRBV12-4, the J call TRBJ2-1, with D uncertain. The receptor's source is an adult in good health. The specimen was blood. CDR3 in amino acids: CASSSIADNEQFF. The CDR3 nucleotides are TGTGCCAGCAGTTCGATCGCGGACAATGAGCAGTTCTTC.